This T cell receptor beta chain was captured by sequencing in a study of T cells in women clearing cervical HPV infection. Per the germline V gene, CDR1 is LNHDA and CDR2 is SQIVND (reference sequence). This CDR3 is 14 amino acids long. Trimming at V came to 5 bases and at J to 1 base, leaving 2 bases not matched to a gene. Study-wide results and caveats: Controls had more TRBV6-7 (approximately 0.16%) than cases (about 0.11%). Timing of associations relative to infection is unclear; T-cell subsets were not isolated. Richness plus V gene abundances separated cases from controls with AUC 0.8 to 0.85.

The data were produced by immunoSEQ multiplex PCR, yet TCRdb's version contains in-frame clones alone and is incomplete. Across tens of thousands of clones, the top ten clones capture approximately 8.4% of the sample. A note on this clone: The antigen is not known. The read terminates 3 residues before the CDR3 end, so the remaining end is supplied by the germline J gene.

The sample taken for sequencing was blood buffy coat. This clonotype was obtained from a woman between 18 and 70 years old with a cervical HPV16 infection that either progressed to CIN3+ or cleared (not recorded which). V gene TRBV19 combines with J gene TRBJ1-3; the match to TRBD1 covers 7 bases. The sequenced part of the CDR3 DNA is TGTGCCAGTAGTGTACAGGGGTCTGGAAACACC. Its protein is CASSVQGSGNT. The complete CDR3 protein is CASSVQGSGNTIYF.